This is a list of T cell receptor beta chains from one sample in a study of control samples from healthy donors and cancer patients. TCRdb's table, derived via immunoSEQ multiplex PCR, lists solely in-frame clones and lacks some. The sample shows about 51,000 clones, 75% to 85% of them seen only once. Sequenced material: blood. These receptor sequences come from a man between 65 and 85 years old in good health. Both conserved end residues are part of each CDR3. A D gene is named only where the DNA matches it firmly. Where a row states a size, it is once, few, many or the class of an expanded clone; other rows omit it.

j_call v_call d_call clone_size cdr3_nt cdr3_aa
TRBJ1-1 TRBV10-2 . . TGCGCCAGCAGTGACCGGGACAACACTGAAGCTTTCTTT CASSDRDNTEAFF
TRBJ2-5 TRBV30 TRBD2 few TGTGCCTGGAGTGTATTTCGCGGGAGTGGAGAGACCCAGTACTTC CAWSVFRGSGETQYF
TRBJ1-1 TRBV29-1 TRBD1 few TGCAGCGTTGAAGATCGACAGGGAAGCACTGAAGCTTTCTTT CSVEDRQGSTEAFF
TRBJ2-3 TRBV29-1 TRBD2 once TGCAGCGTTGACCCCACGGGACTAGCGACAGATACGCAGTATTTT CSVDPTGLATDTQYF
TRBJ2-2 TRBV18 . . TGTGCCAGCTCACCAATTGGCGGGGAGCTGTTTTTT CASSPIGGELFF
TRBJ2-1 TRBV4-1 . . TGCGCCAGCAGCCAAGCCGCAGGCCGGTGGGAGCAGTTCTTC CASSQAAGRWEQFF
TRBJ1-6 TRBV3-1/TRBV3-2 TRBD1 . TGTGCCAGCAGCCAAGTCGACAGGGGAGATTCACCCCTCCACTTT CASSQVDRGDSPLHF
TRBJ2-5 TRBV2 TRBD2 . TGTGCCAGCAGTGAAGTCACGGGGGGGACCCAGTACTTC CASSEVTGGTQYF
TRBJ2-7 TRBV4-2 . . TGTGCCAGCAGCCAAGATGTTTCCAAGACCTACGAGCAGTACTTC CASSQDVSKTYEQYF
TRBJ2-1 TRBV7-9 TRBD2 . TGTGCCAGCACCCGGGGGGGCCCAGACAATGAGCAGTTCTTC CASTRGGPDNEQFF
TRBJ2-3 TRBV10-1 TRBD1 . TGCGCCAGCAGCAAATCTAGGGGACAGGGGGGACCAGATACGCAGTATTTT CASSKSRGQGGPDTQYF
TRBJ2-1 TRBV5-1 TRBD2 . TGCGCCAGCAGCTTGCTTACGATTAGCGGGGGCCCAAATGAGCAGTTCTTC CASSLLTISGGPNEQFF
TRBJ1-2 TRBV23-1 TRBD1 . TGCGCCAGCAGTCAAGAGGGGGCGGGTTATGGCTACACCTTC CASSQEGAGYGYTF
TRBJ2-5 TRBV7-6 . . TGTGCCAGCAGTCCTCCCCTCGAGACCCAGTACTTC CASSPPLETQYF
TRBJ2-5 TRBV2 . . TGTGCCAGCAGACCCGGCGACGGGCAAGAGACCCAGTACTTC CASRPGDGQETQYF
TRBJ1-4 TRBV28 . few TGTGCCAGCAGTACCGGGGGAAGGGGAACTAATGAAAAACTGTTTTTT CASSTGGRGTNEKLFF
TRBJ2-7 TRBV5-1 . . TGCGCCAGCAGCTTGTTCCAGGGCCACGAGCAGTACTTC CASSLFQGHEQYF
TRBJ2-1 TRBV7-2 . . TGTGCCAGCAGCTTAGCGGGAGCCGCCTACAATGAGCAGTTCTTC CASSLAGAAYNEQFF
TRBJ1-5 TRBV28 . . TGTGCCAGCAGTTGGATTTTGAGTCAGCCCCAGCATTTT CASSWILSQPQHF